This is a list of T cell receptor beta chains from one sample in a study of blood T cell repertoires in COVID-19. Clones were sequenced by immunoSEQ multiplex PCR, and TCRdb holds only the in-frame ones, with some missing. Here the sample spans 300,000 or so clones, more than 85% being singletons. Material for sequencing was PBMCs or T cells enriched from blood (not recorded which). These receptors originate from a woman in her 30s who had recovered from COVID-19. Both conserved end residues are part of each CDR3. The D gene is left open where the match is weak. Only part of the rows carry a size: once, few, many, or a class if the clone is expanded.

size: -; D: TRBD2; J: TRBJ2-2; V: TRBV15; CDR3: CATSRYGLANTGELFF; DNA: TGTGCCACCAGCAGATACGGACTAGCCAACACCGGGGAGCTGTTTTTT
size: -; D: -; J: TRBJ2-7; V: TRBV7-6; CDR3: CASSGQQGRKQYF; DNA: TGTGCCAGCAGCGGTCAACAGGGGAGGAAGCAGTACTTC
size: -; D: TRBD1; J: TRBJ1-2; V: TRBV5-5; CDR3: CASSPGQETSGYTF; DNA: TGTGCCAGCAGTCCGGGACAGGAAACGAGTGGCTACACCTTC
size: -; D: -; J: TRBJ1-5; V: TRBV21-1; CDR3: CASSKCPGGRQPQHF; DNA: TGTGCCAGCAGCAAATGCCCCGGGGGTCGTCAGCCCCAGCATTTT
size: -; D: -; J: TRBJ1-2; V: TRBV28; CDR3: CARRAGENYGYTF; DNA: TGTGCCAGACGGGCAGGGGAGAACTATGGCTACACCTTC
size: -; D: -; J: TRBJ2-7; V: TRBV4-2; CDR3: CASNKQGGPAYEQYF; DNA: TGTGCCAGCAACAAACAGGGGGGGCCAGCCTACGAGCAGTACTTC
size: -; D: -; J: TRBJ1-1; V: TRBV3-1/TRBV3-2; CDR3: CASKGVSDRQSRGTEAFF; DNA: TGTGCCAGCAAGGGCGTCTCAGACAGGCAATCCCGGGGCACTGAAGCTTTCTTT
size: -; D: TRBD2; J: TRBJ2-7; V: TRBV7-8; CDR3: CASSLEWRGGLLEQYF; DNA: TGTGCCAGCAGCTTAGAGTGGCGGGGGGGCCTTCTCGAGCAGTACTTC
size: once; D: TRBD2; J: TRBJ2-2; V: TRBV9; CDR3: CASSVDLADNTGELFF; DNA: TGTGCCAGCAGCGTCGACCTAGCGGATAACACCGGGGAGCTGTTTTTT
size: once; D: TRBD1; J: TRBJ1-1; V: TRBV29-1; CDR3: CSVAQGQGGSGAFF; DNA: TGCAGCGTTGCCCAAGGACAGGGGGGTAGTGGAGCTTTCTTT
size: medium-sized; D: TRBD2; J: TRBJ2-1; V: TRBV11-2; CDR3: CASSLGSGGGREQFF; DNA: TGTGCCAGCAGCTTAGGTAGCGGGGGGGGCCGTGAGCAGTTCTTC